This T cell receptor (beta chain) was sequenced during a study of T cells in Graves' hyperthyroidism and ophthalmopathy. Active moderate-to-severe ophthalmopathy, Clinical Activity Score at least 3, NOSPECS at least 4, under 3 months' duration. This clonotype was observed a handful of times. The antigen remains unidentified. The study's findings and limits: The blood repertoire included most of the expanded thyroid clonotypes above 0.001.

Researchers took RNA transcripts and amplified the TCR beta CDR3 regions from them. The TCR CDR3 first-round RT-PCR relied on the HTBI primer set. TCRdb processed the multiplex PCR reads anew with MiXCR; each CDR3 protein has one entry. This sample has about 590,000 distinct CDR3 sequences, with approximately 15% found just once. CDR1 and CDR2 (germline): SGHDN, FVKESK. Trimming removed 0 bases from V and 2 bases from J, with 11 bases in between. This CDR3 region has 16 residues. The TCR originated in a young woman with Graves' ophthalmopathy. This chain uses TRBV14 with TRBJ2-1; D gene ambiguous. Material: blood. CDR3 in amino acids: CASSQDHSVAYNEQFF. CDR3 DNA sequence: TGTGCCAGCAGCCAAGATCACTCGGTAGCCTACAATGAGCAGTTCTTC.